This TCR beta chain was recorded in a study of shared clonotypes between healthy human individuals. Study information: Plates per donor: three CD4 naive, three CD4 memory, two CD8 naive, one CD8 memory. Findings of the study overall: Naive subsets generally had larger estimated richness than memory subsets.

Comments on this clone: Its antigen is not known.

Trimming took 5 bases from V and 5 from J; bases not matched to a gene: 6. Germline CDR1 and CDR2: SGHNT and YYREEE (reference sequence). This CDR3 spans 15 amino acids. Method: immunoSEQ multiplex PCR; TCRdb's copy keeps in-frame clones and lacks some. The sample contains some 700,000 clones, 90% of which appear only once. This TCR was sampled from a man in his late teens or twenties in good health. Some clones in this sample may be carry-over from other donors' samples. The rearrangement joins TRBV5-4 to TRBJ2-7, with TRBD2 matching over 14 bases. Sequenced sample: memory CD8+ T cells from PBMCs. Subset denoted: CD45RO+ cells pooled with CCR7-negative TemRA cells. This CDR3 reads CASSWGLAGVNEQYF. For the CDR3, the DNA is TGTGCCAGCAGTTGGGGACTAGCGGGAGTTAACGAGCAGTACTTC. Full variable domain (outside the CDR3, taken from reference TRBV5-4 and TRBJ2-7): ETGVTQSPTHLIKTRGQQVTLRCSSQSGHNTVSWYQQALGQGPQFIFQYYREEENGRGNFPPRFSGLQFPNYSSELNVNALELDDSALYLCASSWGLAGVNEQYFGPGTRLTVT.